One sample yielded the 20 T cell receptor beta chains listed below, sequenced in a study of PD-1 blockade in mismatch repair-deficient tumors. Profiled with immunoSEQ multiplex PCR; TCRdb holds only in-frame clones, not every one. The table shows around 50,000 clones, with around four fifths occurring only once. The specimen was peripheral blood, collected 4 weeks after starting pembrolizumab. The origin of the receptors is an adult with mismatch repair-deficient cancer.

The chain recombines TRBV6-1 with TRBJ1-5; perhaps TRBD1 as D (5 bases). The CDR3 extends over 15 amino acids. Germline V gene lookup returns CDR1 MNHNS and CDR2 SASEGT. V shed 6 bases and J shed 0 bases, with 12 bases lying between them. The CDR3 reads CASREQETSNQPQHF. The CDR3 DNA is TGTGCCAGCAGGGAACAGGAGACTAGCAATCAGCCCCAGCATTTT.

The chain is built from TRBV5-5 and TRBJ2-2; TRBD2 might be the D (5 bases). CDR1 SGHKS and CDR2 YYEKEE come from the germline V gene (reference sequence). V was cut by 4 bases and J by 9 bases, with 10 bases left in between. The CDR3 runs 12 residues. CDR3 loop: CASSPEGRELFF. The CDR3 DNA sequence: TGTGCCAGCAGCCCTGAGGGCCGGGAGCTGTTTTTT.

This rearrangement joins TRBV5-1 to TRBJ1-1; no definite D call. Trimming left V 0 bases short and J 3 bases short, with 12 bases between. The CDR3 sequence is 15 residues long. Germline-derived CDR1 and CDR2 are SGHRS and YFSETQ. The chain's CDR3 is CASSLVGGYYTEAFF. In nucleotides, the CDR3 is TGCGCCAGCAGCTTGGTAGGAGGCTATTACACTGAAGCTTTCTTT.

In this sample, this clone turned up a few times. The V and J genes are TRBV29-1 and TRBJ2-7; 7 bases match TRBD2. This CDR3 has 13 amino acids. Germline assignment: CDR1 SQVTM and CDR2 ANQGSEA. V gave up 7 bases and J gave up 5 bases; unmatched junction bases: 11. The CDR3 loop is CSAGEGSGHEQYF. The CDR3 DNA is TGCAGCGCTGGGGAGGGTTCAGGCCACGAGCAGTACTTC.

The CDR3 DNA follows: TGCGCCAGCAGTGAGTCGACAGGGGCAAAGACCGGGGAGCTGTTTTTT. This sequence encodes CASSESTGAKTGELFF. This rearrangement joins TRBV10-1 to TRBJ2-2, with TRBD1 identical over 8 bases. Unmatched junction bases numbered 5, after V lost 0 bases and J lost 5 bases. Looked up from germline, CDR1 is WNHNN and CDR2 is SYGVQD (reference sequence). The CDR3 spans 16 residues.

The chain couples TRBV7-6 to TRBJ2-1; 7 positions agree with TRBD1. Germline values: CDR1 SGHVS, CDR2 FNYEAQ. The CDR3 has 13 amino acids. V lost 5 bases to trimming and J lost 8 bases; unmatched junction nucleotides: 6. The CDR3 loop reads CASSKTGFDEQFF. CDR3 nucleotide sequence: TGTGCCAGCAGCAAGACAGGGTTCGATGAGCAGTTCTTC. The variable domain in full, completed from reference TRBV7-6 and TRBJ2-1, reads GAGVSQSPRYKVTKRGQDVALRCDPISGHVSLYWYRQALGQGPEFLTYFNYEAQQDKSGLPNDRFSAERPEGSISTLTIQRTEQRDSAMYRCASSKTGFDEQFFGPGTRLTVL.

The chain carries TRBV9 and TRBJ1-4, with D hard to call. The CDR3 sequence is 15 residues long. Trimming removed 4 bases from V and 3 bases from J, with 13 bases in between. Germline V CDR1 and CDR2: SGDLS, YYNGEE. This CDR3 is CASSLRASPNEKLFF. The CDR3 bases are TGTGCCAGCAGCTTGAGGGCTTCTCCTAATGAAAAACTGTTTTTT.

V and J are TRBV7-3 and TRBJ2-2; no firm D call. The germline V and J ends were trimmed by 6 bases and 3 bases, with 11 bases remaining between them. The germline CDR1 and CDR2 sequences are SGHTA and FQGTGA. The CDR3 is 14 amino acids. The CDR3 is CASRQWPDTGELFF. The CDR3 nucleotides are TGTGCCAGCAGACAGTGGCCTGACACCGGGGAGCTGTTTTTT.

The chain carries TRBV7-6 and TRBJ2-7; D ambiguous. The CDR3 sequence is 13 residues long. CDR1 and CDR2 from the germline V gene are SGHVS and FNYEAQ. V lost 1 base and J 3 bases, leaving 7 bases between the germline ends. The CDR3 here is CASSLDDFYEQYF. The CDR3, as DNA: TGTGCCAGCAGCTTAGATGACTTCTACGAGCAGTACTTC.

The chain employs TRBV27 and TRBJ2-7; 8 bases fit TRBD1. The V gene end was trimmed by 2 bases and the J gene end by 3 bases; junction bases not matched to a gene: 6. The CDR3 covers 15 residues. Looked up from germline, CDR1 is MNHEY and CDR2 is SMNVEV (reference sequence). The CDR3 is CASSLRDRPHYEQYF. CDR3 nucleotides: TGTGCCAGCAGTTTAAGGGACAGGCCCCACTACGAGCAGTACTTC.

J is TRBJ1-1 and V is TRBV5-4, with D unclear. Looked up from germline, CDR1 is SGHNT and CDR2 is YYREEE (reference sequence). The CDR3 is 15 residues long. Trimming cost V 3 bases and J 5 bases, with 17 bases left between them. This CDR3 is CASSSVGRRGTEAFF. The CDR3 coding sequence is TGTGCCAGCAGCTCCGTGGGGAGACGAGGGACTGAAGCTTTCTTT.

The chain couples TRBV5-1 to TRBJ2-5; D call uncertain. V lost 4 bases and J 2 bases, leaving 12 bases between the germline ends. This CDR3 contains 14 residues. Germline V gene data show CDR1 as SGHRS and CDR2 as YFSETQ. The CDR3 protein is CASSRQDVQETQYF. In DNA, the CDR3 is TGCGCCAGCAGCCGGCAGGATGTACAAGAGACCCAGTACTTC. Filled out from reference TRBV5-1 and TRBJ2-5, the complete variable domain reads KAGVTQTPRYLIKTRGQQVTLSCSPISGHRSVSWYQQTPGQGLQFLFEYFSETQRNKGNFPGRFSGRQFSNSRSEMNVSTLELGDSALYLCASSRQDVQETQYFGPGTRLLVL.

In this sample, this clone turned up once. This sequence joins TRBV9 and TRBJ1-1; 7 bases fit TRBD1. The ends lost 3 bases at V and 4 bases at J; junction bases unmatched: 3. Germline CDR1 and CDR2: SGDLS and YYNGEE. The CDR3 extends over 13 amino acids. Here the CDR3 reads CASSGDRATEAFF. Written as DNA, the CDR3 is TGTGCCAGCAGCGGAGACAGGGCCACTGAAGCTTTCTTT.

This chain connects TRBV4-1 to TRBJ1-2; perhaps TRBD1 as D (5 bases). The CDR3 is made up of 13 amino acids. Germline V gene data show CDR1 as MGHRA and CDR2 as YSYEKL. V gave up 3 bases and J gave up 4 bases, with 9 bases separating them. The CDR3 reads CASSHEGAYGYTF. In nucleotides, the CDR3 is TGCGCCAGCAGCCATGAAGGGGCCTATGGCTACACCTTC.

The genes are TRBV6-1 and TRBJ1-2, with TRBD1 matching 7 bases. V gave up 8 bases and J gave up 5 bases; unmatched junction bases: 8. CDR3 length: 13 residues. Germline V CDR1 and CDR2: MNHNS, SASEGT. This CDR3 is CASSDRSLYGYTF. In DNA, the CDR3 is TGTGCCAGCTCGGACAGGAGTTTGTATGGCTACACCTTC.

The chain uses TRBV7-6 and TRBJ2-5; D is unclear. The length of the CDR3 is 14 residues. CDR1 is SGHVS and CDR2 is FNYEAQ in the germline V gene. V lost 2 bases to trimming and J lost 2 bases, with 9 bases between them. CDR3 coding DNA: TGTGCCAGCAGCTTATCCGTGCAACAAGAGACCCAGTACTTC. Translated: CASSLSVQQETQYF. The full variable domain, with the rest looked up from reference TRBV7-6 and TRBJ2-5, is GAGVSQSPRYKVTKRGQDVALRCDPISGHVSLYWYRQALGQGPEFLTYFNYEAQQDKSGLPNDRFSAERPEGSISTLTIQRTEQRDSAMYRCASSLSVQQETQYFGPGTRLLVL.

The chain combines TRBV21-1 with TRBJ2-1; the table's D call TRBD2 went unverified against the DNA. TRBV21-1 is termed a pseudogene. There are 18 residues in the CDR3. The CDR3: CASSKGLSKSLGESEQFF. The DNA of the CDR3 is TGTGCCAGCAGCAAAGGTCTTAGTAAATCCCTCGGGGAAAGTGAGCAGTTCTTC.

V and J are TRBV5-4 and TRBJ2-1; D is unclear. Between the trimmed V and J ends, which lost 2 bases and 0 bases, there was a span of 12 bases. The CDR3 is made up of 16 amino acids. CDR1 SGHNT and CDR2 YYREEE come from the germline V gene (reference sequence). CDR3 sequence reads: CASSFPSGSSYNEQFF. CDR3 nucleotides: TGTGCCAGCAGCTTCCCCTCCGGTAGCTCCTACAATGAGCAGTTCTTC.

This clone showed up just a few times. The gene calls are TRBV19 and TRBJ2-7; TRBD2 aligns across 9 bases. From germline, CDR1 is LNHDA and CDR2 SQIVND (reference sequence). With V trimmed by 4 bases and J by 2 bases, 3 bases remained unmatched. The CDR3 totals 14 residues. The CDR3 loop reads CASSRGGRAYEQYF. CDR3 DNA sequence: TGTGCCAGTAGTAGGGGCGGGAGGGCCTACGAGCAGTACTTC. Together with reference TRBV19 and TRBJ2-7, the CDR3 gives the full variable domain: DGGITQSPKYLFRKEGQNVTLSCEQNLNHDAMYWYRQDPGQGLRLIYYSQIVNDFQKGDIAEGYSVSREKKESFPLTVTSAQKNPTAFYLCASSRGGRAYEQYFGPGTRLTVT.

There are a few counts of this clone. The chain employs TRBV7-3 and TRBJ2-3, with D perhaps TRBD2 (6 bases). The CDR3 is 15 residues long. Germline V lookup: CDR1 SGHTA, CDR2 FQGTGA. Trimming removed 0 bases at V and 2 bases at J, with 9 bases between. This CDR3 reads CASSLTSGPTDTQYF. For the CDR3, the DNA is TGTGCCAGCAGCTTAACTAGCGGCCCCACAGATACGCAGTATTTT.